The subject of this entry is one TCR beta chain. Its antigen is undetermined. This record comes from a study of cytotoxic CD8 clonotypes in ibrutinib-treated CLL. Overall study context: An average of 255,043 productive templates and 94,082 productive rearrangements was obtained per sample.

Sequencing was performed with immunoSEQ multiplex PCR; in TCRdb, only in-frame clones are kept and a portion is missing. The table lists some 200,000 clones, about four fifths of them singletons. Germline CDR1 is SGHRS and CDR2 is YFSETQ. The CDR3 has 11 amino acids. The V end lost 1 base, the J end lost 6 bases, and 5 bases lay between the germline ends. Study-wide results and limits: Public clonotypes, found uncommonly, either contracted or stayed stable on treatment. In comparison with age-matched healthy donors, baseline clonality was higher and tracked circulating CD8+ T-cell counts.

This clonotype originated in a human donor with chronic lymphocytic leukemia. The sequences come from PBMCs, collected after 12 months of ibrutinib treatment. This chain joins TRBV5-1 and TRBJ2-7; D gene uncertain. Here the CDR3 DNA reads TGCGCCAGCAGCTTGAGACCCGAGCAGTACTTC. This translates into CASSLRPEQYF.